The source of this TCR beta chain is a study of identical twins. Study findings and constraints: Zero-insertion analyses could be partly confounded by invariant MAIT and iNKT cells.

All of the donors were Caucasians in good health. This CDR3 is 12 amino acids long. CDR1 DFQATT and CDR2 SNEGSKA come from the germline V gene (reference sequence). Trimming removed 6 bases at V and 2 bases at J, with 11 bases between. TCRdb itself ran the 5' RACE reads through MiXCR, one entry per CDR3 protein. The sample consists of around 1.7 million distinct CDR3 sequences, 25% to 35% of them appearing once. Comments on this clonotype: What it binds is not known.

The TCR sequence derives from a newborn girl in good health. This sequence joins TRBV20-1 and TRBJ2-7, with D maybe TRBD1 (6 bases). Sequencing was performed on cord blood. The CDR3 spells CSAGAHTYEQYF. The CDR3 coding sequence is TGCAGTGCGGGGGCACATACCTACGAGCAGTACTTC.